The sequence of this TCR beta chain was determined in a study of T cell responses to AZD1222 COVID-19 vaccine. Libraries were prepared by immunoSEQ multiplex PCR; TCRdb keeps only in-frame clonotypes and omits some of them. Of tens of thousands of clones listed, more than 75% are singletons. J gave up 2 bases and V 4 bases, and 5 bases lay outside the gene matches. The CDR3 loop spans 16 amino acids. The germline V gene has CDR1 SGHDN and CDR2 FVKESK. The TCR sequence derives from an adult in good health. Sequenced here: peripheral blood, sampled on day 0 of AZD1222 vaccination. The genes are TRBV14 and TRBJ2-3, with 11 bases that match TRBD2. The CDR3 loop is CASSRLAGGLTDTQYF. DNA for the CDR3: TGTGCCAGCAGCCGGCTAGCGGGGGGACTCACAGATACGCAGTATTTT.